This T cell receptor beta chain was captured in a study of cytomegalovirus exposure and HLA in healthy donors. The V gene's germline CDR1 is SGHVS and CDR2 FQNEAQ. V gave up 4 bases and J gave up 5 bases; unmatched junction bases: 9. The CDR3 length is 16 residues. The PCR used 60 Vbeta and 13 Jbeta primers. Clones were read by immunoSEQ multiplex PCR, and TCRdb kept only the in-frame ones, dropping some. The repertoire table contains around 200,000 clones. General study points: Beyond CMV serostatus, there was no information to go on about immune exposure. In vitro testing confirmed a few CMV-associated chains as specific for CMV antigens.

Turning to this clone: The antigen is unknown.

The chain employs TRBV7-8 and TRBJ2-5; 11 nucleotides align to TRBD2. Specimen: PBMCs. The sequence came from a woman aged 18-29 years in good health and CMV-seropositive. The CDR3 sequence: CASSSGLAVFKETQYF. Here the CDR3 DNA reads TGTGCCAGCAGCTCGGGACTAGCGGTCTTTAAGGAGACCCAGTACTTC.